These 32 T cell receptor beta chains came from one sample sequenced in a study of T-cell memory formation after mild COVID-19. MiXCR, run by TCRdb on the 5' RACE reads, gives a single entry per CDR3 protein. The sample holds approximately 500,000 distinct CDR3 sequences, around 25% seen once. Sequencing input: PBMCs or a T cell subset sorted from them (not recorded which). These receptors originate from an adult woman who had mild COVID-19 (a few samples of this study predate the infection). Cell type and time point are not known.

This clonotype was counted only a few times. The chain couples TRBV10-3 to TRBJ2-3, with TRBD2 identical over 9 bases. The CDR3 totals 18 residues. V trimming: 2 bases; J trimming: 5 bases; junction bases outside the gene matches: 14. In germline, CDR1 is ENHRY, CDR2 SYGVKD. Here the CDR3 reads CAISEPQLARGGGDTQYF. As DNA, the CDR3 is TGTGCCATCAGTGAGCCCCAACTAGCGCGGGGGGGCGGAGATACGCAGTATTTT.

The chain employs TRBV5-4 and TRBJ2-6; either TRBD1 or TRBD2 may supply D (5 bases each). The V end was cut by 7 bases, the J end by 14 bases, with 22 bases between. The CDR3 spans 14 residues. From germline, CDR1 is SGHNT and CDR2 YYREEE (reference sequence). The CDR3: CASGPTGLDTFLTF. In nucleotides, the CDR3 is TGTGCCAGCGGACCGACGGGGCTGGATACCTTCCTGACTTTC.

The V call is TRBV29-1, the J call TRBJ2-3, with 7 bases lining up with TRBD2. The V and J ends lost 0 bases and 1 base, in that order; junction bases with no gene match: 7. Per germline, CDR1 SQVTM and CDR2 ANQGSEA. The CDR3 extends over 16 amino acids. In DNA, the CDR3 is TGCAGCGTTGAAGATCGTAAGGGAGGGGGCACAGATACGCAGTATTTT. This encodes CSVEDRKGGGTDTQYF.

The rearrangement links TRBV4-1 to TRBJ2-7, with 7 bases identical to TRBD2. Trimming at V came to 4 bases and at J to 5 bases, leaving 11 bases not matched to a gene. In germline, CDR1 is MGHRA, CDR2 YSYEKL. The length of the CDR3 is 15 residues. The CDR3 region is CASSPIGRGGNEQYF. The CDR3 coding sequence is TGCGCCAGCAGCCCTATAGGGAGGGGAGGAAACGAGCAGTACTTC.

This clonotype was detected a few times. V usage is TRBV5-1 and J usage is TRBJ1-1; D remains unclear. Germline lookup yields CDR1 SGHRS and CDR2 YFSETQ. This CDR3 region has 13 residues. The V gene lost 5 bases and the J gene lost 0 bases, with 8 bases spanning the gap. The CDR3: CASSQEMNTEAFF. CDR3 nucleotide sequence: TGCGCCAGCAGTCAGGAGATGAACACTGAAGCTTTCTTT.

This clonotype was detected a few times. The chain joins TRBV6-1 to TRBJ2-7, with TRBD2 matching 10 bases. Germline loops: CDR1 MNHNS, CDR2 SASEGT. V shed 0 bases, J shed 2 bases, and the junction held 1 base outside the gene matches. The CDR3 has 15 residues. CDR3 in amino acids: CASSEASGGAYEQYF. DNA for the CDR3: TGTGCCAGCAGTGAAGCGAGCGGGGGGGCCTACGAGCAGTACTTC.

The chain employs TRBV5-6 and TRBJ1-1, with D uncertain. Trimming took off 4 bases at V and 1 base at J, with 14 bases between the two ends. The germline V gene encodes CDR1 SGHDT and CDR2 YYEEEE. This CDR3 spans 15 amino acids. CDR3 residues: CASSRRRFENTEAFF. CDR3 nucleotide sequence: TGTGCCAGCAGCCGCAGGAGATTCGAGAACACTGAAGCTTTCTTT.

V and J are TRBV7-2 and TRBJ1-2; D remains ambiguous. There are 14 residues in the CDR3. Trimming pared 5 bases from V and 4 bases from J, leaving 14 bases between. The V gene's germline CDR1 is SGHTA and CDR2 FQGNSA. In nucleotides, the CDR3 is TGTGCCAGCAGCCCCTCTTTCGAGACCTATGGCTACACCTTC. Translated, it gives CASSPSFETYGYTF.

The chain links TRBV7-9 to TRBJ1-1; no definite D call. Germline V gene lookup returns CDR1 SEHNR and CDR2 FQNEAQ (reference sequence). Trimming took off 6 bases at V and 6 bases at J, with 14 bases between the two ends. The CDR3 has 13 amino acids. This CDR3 is CASRLKGRAEAFF. The CDR3 DNA sequence: TGTGCCAGCAGATTGAAAGGGAGGGCTGAAGCTTTCTTT.

This chain uses TRBV12-3 or TRBV12-4 with TRBJ1-1; TRBD1 matches 7 bases. The V gene end was trimmed by 8 bases and the J gene end by 2 bases; junction bases not matched to a gene: 8. The length of the CDR3 is 14 residues. This CDR3 is CASWSGTANTEAFF. The CDR3, as DNA: TGTGCCAGCTGGTCCGGGACAGCTAACACTGAAGCTTTCTTT.

This clonotype was observed many times. J is TRBJ2-1 and V is TRBV10-3; 7 bases match TRBD2. Germline V gene sequence: CDR1 ENHRY, CDR2 SYGVKD. J was trimmed by 9 bases and V by 6 bases; bases with no gene match: 5. The CDR3 contains 12 residues. Here the CDR3 DNA reads TGTGCCATCAGCCTACCTAGCGGTGAGCAGTTCTTC. Amino acids: CAISLPSGEQFF.

The chain employs TRBV7-2 and TRBJ1-2; 8 bases agree with TRBD1. The V gene end was trimmed by 4 bases and the J gene end by 4 bases; junction bases not matched to a gene: 5. The germline V gene has CDR1 SGHTA and CDR2 FQGNSA. The CDR3 is 14 amino acids. The CDR3 spells CASSSRTGTYGYTF. The CDR3 nucleotides read TGTGCCAGCAGCTCGCGGACAGGGACCTATGGCTACACCTTC.

The rearrangement uses TRBV21-1 and TRBJ1-5; the table's D call, TRBD1, has no DNA check behind it. TRBV21-1 corresponds to a pseudogene. The CDR3 is 18 residues long. The CDR3 nucleotides are TGTGCCACCCTGGACAGTGGGGGAACGGGCTATAGCAATCAGCCCCAGCATTTT. Protein sequence: CATLDSGGTGYSNQPQHF.

This chain connects TRBV7-9 to TRBJ2-3; no definite D call. The germline gives CDR1 SEHNR, CDR2 FQNEAQ (reference sequence). The V end was cut by 1 base, the J end by 4 bases, with 21 bases between. The CDR3 extends over 18 amino acids. CDR3 loop: CASSLGWRTPYSADTQYF. DNA of the CDR3: TGTGCCAGCAGCTTAGGGTGGCGGACCCCCTACTCAGCAGATACGCAGTATTTT.

The chain links TRBV20-1 to TRBJ2-7; 10 nucleotides line up with TRBD1. The V segment lost 6 bases and the J segment 0 bases; nucleotides outside the gene matches: 8. Per the germline V gene, CDR1 is DFQATT and CDR2 is SNEGSKA (reference sequence). This CDR3 has 15 residues. The CDR3: CSAPARDRGSYEQYF. DNA of the CDR3: TGCAGTGCCCCGGCCCGGGACAGGGGCTCCTACGAGCAGTACTTC.

V is TRBV3-1 and J is TRBJ1-1, with D tentatively TRBD1 (6 bases). Looked up from germline, CDR1 is LGHDT and CDR2 is YNNKEL (reference sequence). The CDR3 is made up of 17 amino acids. V lost 1 base to trimming and J lost 2 bases, with 17 bases between them. CDR3 region: CASSQVAGGRQNTEAFF. As DNA, the CDR3 is TGTGCCAGCAGCCAAGTCGCGGGGGGCAGGCAAAACACTGAAGCTTTCTTT.

This clonotype has just one count. The rearrangement links TRBV7-9 to TRBJ1-6, with D maybe TRBD1 (5 bases). The CDR3 has 17 amino acids. V lost 6 bases and J lost 0, with 15 bases in between. Germline CDR1 SEHNR, CDR2 FQNEAQ (reference sequence). The CDR3 DNA is TGTGCCAGCAGAGCATCGGGGGAGAGCTCCTATAATTCACCCCTCCACTTT. As protein: CASRASGESSYNSPLHF.

This clonotype has at least ten counts. The chain couples TRBV7-2 to TRBJ2-3, with D uncertain. The CDR3 runs 12 residues. Germline CDR1 SGHTA, CDR2 FQGNSA. Trimming removed 3 bases at V and 6 bases at J, with 7 bases between. CDR3 amino acids: CASSLSRDTQYF. The DNA of the CDR3 is TGTGCCAGCAGCTTGTCACGGGATACGCAGTATTTT.

The chain joins TRBV2 to TRBJ2-5; TRBD1 matches at 7 bases. Germline V gene data show CDR1 as SNHLY and CDR2 as FYNNEI. This CDR3 has 14 amino acids. J gave up 3 bases and V 3 bases, and 4 bases lay outside the gene matches. The CDR3 bases are TGTGCCAGCAGTGATAGGACAGGAGAAGAGACCCAGTACTTC. It translates to CASSDRTGEETQYF.

The CDR3 loop is CASKAGGYGYTF. The CDR3 nucleotides are TGCGCCAGCAAGGCAGGGGGTTATGGCTACACCTTC. This rearrangement joins TRBV5-1 to TRBJ1-2; 7 bases align to TRBD1. Germline trimming cut 6 bases from V and 5 bases from J; bases unmatched to any gene: 4. The germline V gene has CDR1 SGHRS and CDR2 YFSETQ. This CDR3 region has 12 residues.

This sequence joins TRBV20-1 and TRBJ2-7, with 10 bases matching TRBD2. Germline values: CDR1 DFQATT, CDR2 SNEGSKA (reference sequence). The trim removed 5 bases at V and 1 base at J, leaving 2 bases unmatched. This CDR3 comprises 13 residues. The CDR3 nucleotides are TGCAGTGCTCCAGCGGGAGGGTCCTACGAGCAGTACTTC. It specifies CSAPAGGSYEQYF.

This chain links TRBV7-9 with TRBJ1-2; D is uncertain. CDR1 and CDR2 (germline): SEHNR, FQNEAQ (reference sequence). The V gene lost 3 bases and the J gene lost 5 bases, with 7 bases spanning the gap. CDR3 length: 12 amino acids. CDR3 in DNA: TGTGCCAGCAGCTTTGGGCAGTATGGCTACACCTTC. Translating it yields CASSFGQYGYTF.

This clonotype was detected only a few times. This rearrangement joins TRBV7-9 to TRBJ2-5; D unresolved. The germline gives CDR1 SEHNR, CDR2 FQNEAQ (reference sequence). The CDR3 extends over 15 amino acids. V lost 1 base to trimming and J lost 3 bases, with 12 bases between them. The CDR3 DNA reads as TGTGCCAGCAGCTTAGACTTGCGGCAGGAAGAGACCCAGTACTTC. Its protein is CASSLDLRQEETQYF. Drawing the rest from reference TRBV7-9 and TRBJ2-5, the complete variable domain is DTGVSQNPRHKITKRGQNVTFRCDPISEHNRLYWYRQTLGQGPEFLTYFQNEAQLEKSRLLSDRFSAERPKGSFSTLEIQRTEQGDSAMYLCASSLDLRQEETQYFGPGTRLLVL.

This clonotype has at least ten counts. The rearrangement links TRBV18 to TRBJ2-1; TRBD2 aligns across 7 bases. The CDR3 spans 14 residues. Germline values: CDR1 KGHSH, CDR2 LQKENI. The trim removed 2 bases at V and 5 bases at J, leaving 3 bases unmatched. The CDR3 protein is CASSPGLADNEQFF. DNA of the CDR3: TGTGCCAGCTCACCAGGGCTAGCGGACAATGAGCAGTTCTTC.

This clonotype was seen a single time. The chain recombines TRBV15 with TRBJ2-5; D gene unclear. The CDR3 totals 12 residues. Trimming cost V 2 bases and J 5 bases, with 6 bases left between them. CDR1 and CDR2 from the germline V gene are LNHNV and YYDKDF (reference sequence). The CDR3: CATSRNRETQYF. CDR3 bases: TGTGCCACCAGCAGAAATCGGGAGACCCAGTACTTC.

This clonotype was counted a few times. This CDR3 reads CASSHAWVGETQYF. The CDR3 region has the DNA TGTGCCAGCAGCCATGCATGGGTCGGGGAGACCCAGTACTTC. V gene TRBV11-2 combines with J gene TRBJ2-5, with D unresolved. The CDR3 has 14 amino acids. Looked up from germline, CDR1 is SGHAT and CDR2 is FQNNGV. V was cut by 5 bases and J by 5 bases, with 15 bases left in between.

The genes are TRBV20-1 and TRBJ1-4, with D maybe TRBD1 (6 bases). The CDR3 covers 15 residues. Germline V CDR1 and CDR2: DFQATT, SNEGSKA (reference sequence). Deletions cut 0 bases from V and 6 bases from J, with 14 bases between. The CDR3 nucleotides read TGCAGTGCTAGAGATCGGACAGTTAACCATGAAAAACTGTTTTTT. Translating gives CSARDRTVNHEKLFF.

This clonotype was observed a handful of times. This sequence joins TRBV6-2 or TRBV6-3 and TRBJ2-7; D ambiguous. The CDR3 extends over 13 amino acids. Trimming left V 6 bases short and J 5 bases short, with 14 bases between. Germline lookup yields CDR1 MNHEY and CDR2 SVGEGT. The CDR3 reads CASRTPRVHEQYF. The CDR3 nucleotides are TGTGCCAGCAGAACCCCCCGGGTTCACGAGCAGTACTTC.

The table lists this clonotype with a few counts. The genes are TRBV2 and TRBJ2-7; D ambiguous. Deletions cut 7 bases from V and 5 bases from J, with 15 bases between. Looked up from germline, CDR1 is SNHLY and CDR2 is FYNNEI. The CDR3 sequence is 13 residues long. In DNA, the CDR3 is TGTGCCAGCAATTCGGGTATTCGCAACGAGCAGTACTTC. Translation gives CASNSGIRNEQYF.

This clonotype was detected only a few times. The V call is TRBV4-1, the J call TRBJ2-7, with D possibly TRBD1 on 6 matching bases. Trimming took 3 bases from V and 0 from J, leaving 18 bases between them. CDR1 MGHRA and CDR2 YSYEKL come from the germline V gene. The CDR3 length is 17 residues. CDR3 nucleotides: TGCGCCAGCAGCCAGTGGCTGGACAGCTCGAGCTCCTACGAGCAGTACTTC. Its translation is CASSQWLDSSSSYEQYF.

This clonotype was seen repeatedly, ten times or more. J is TRBJ2-7 and V is TRBV3-1; 7 nucleotides match TRBD1. J gave up 5 bases and V 0 bases, and 1 base lay outside the gene matches. Per germline, CDR1 LGHDT and CDR2 YNNKEL (reference sequence). The CDR3 is 13 residues long. CDR3 amino acids: CASSQDDRDEQYF. The DNA for the CDR3 is TGTGCCAGCAGCCAAGATGACAGGGACGAGCAGTACTTC.

The chain recombines TRBV4-1 with TRBJ1-2; D is possibly TRBD1 (5 bases). V was clipped by 0 bases and J by 9 bases, with 17 bases between them. Germline loops: CDR1 MGHRA, CDR2 YSYEKL. The CDR3 is made up of 15 amino acids. The CDR3 coding sequence is TGCGCCAGCAGCCAAGATGTCAGGGCTTCTCTGAGCTACACCTTC. It codes for CASSQDVRASLSYTF.